The 25 T cell receptor beta chains listed next were all sequenced from one sample in a study of identical twins (dated by TCRdb to the mid-2010s). The library was built by means of 5' RACE. The instrument was an Illumina HiSeq 2000. TCRdb applied fastp at Q25 and MiXCR to the public reads, then kept only in-frame beta chains. Duplicate CDR3 protein sequences are folded into a single record with the most common DNA and genes. Recorded for this sample are about 720,000 distinct CDR3 sequences; more than 6.5% of them occurred a single time. 0.75% to 1% of the sample rests with the top ten. These data were likewise used in another study, on yellow fever vaccine responses in identical twins.

The source material was PBMCs. The receptors were gathered from a woman under 30 in good health.

In this sample, this clonotype turned up a few times. The rearrangement uses TRBV5-6 and TRBJ2-3; TRBD2 agrees at 7 bases. J gave up 1 base and V 4 bases, and 12 bases lay outside the gene matches. CDR1 is SGHDT and CDR2 is YYEEEE in the germline V gene. The CDR3 consists of 17 residues. CDR3 loop: CASSLFGGGHRTDTQYF. CDR3 DNA: TGTGCCAGCAGCCTATTTGGGGGAGGGCATCGCACAGATACGCAGTATTTT.

V and J are TRBV5-4 and TRBJ2-7, with TRBD2 matching over 8 bases. J lost 0 bases, V lost 4 bases, and 3 bases had no gene match. The CDR3 contains 14 residues. Germline V gene sequence: CDR1 SGHNT, CDR2 YYREEE (reference sequence). CDR3 sequence reads: CASSEGLVSYEQYF. The CDR3 bases are TGTGCCAGCAGCGAGGGACTAGTCTCCTACGAGCAGTACTTC.

This clonotype occurred a few times. The chain carries TRBV5-1 and TRBJ2-1; 14 bases are a match to TRBD2. J was trimmed by 10 bases and V by 3 bases; bases with no gene match: 9. This CDR3 comprises 16 residues. CDR1 is SGHRS, CDR2 YFSETQ, per germline. CDR3 protein: CASSWVGTSGSEEQFF. Here the CDR3 DNA reads TGCGCCAGCAGCTGGGTCGGGACTAGCGGGAGCGAGGAGCAGTTCTTC. The variable domain in full, completed from reference TRBV5-1 and TRBJ2-1, reads KAGVTQTPRYLIKTRGQQVTLSCSPISGHRSVSWYQQTPGQGLQFLFEYFSETQRNKGNFPGRFSGRQFSNSRSEMNVSTLELGDSALYLCASSWVGTSGSEEQFFGPGTRLTVL.

This clonotype was counted many times. The rearrangement links TRBV20-1 to TRBJ2-7; D perhaps matches TRBD1 (6 bases). The V gene's germline CDR1 is DFQATT and CDR2 SNEGSKA (reference sequence). Trimming stripped 4 bases from V and 1 base from J, with 11 bases between. This CDR3 is built from 13 residues. The CDR3, as DNA: TGCAGTGCTACACTACAGGGATCCTACGAGCAGTACTTC. This encodes CSATLQGSYEQYF.

This chain connects TRBV7-9 to TRBJ2-7; 10 nucleotides align to TRBD2. V was pared by 4 bases and J by 1 base, with 4 bases of the junction left unmatched. The germline V gene encodes CDR1 SEHNR and CDR2 FQNEAQ (reference sequence). This CDR3 spans 15 amino acids. CDR3 coding DNA: TGTGCCAGCAGCTCCCTAGCGGGAGTATCCTACGAGCAGTACTTC. This translates into CASSSLAGVSYEQYF.

This chain links TRBV5-1 with TRBJ1-4; 7 bases align to TRBD1. J gave up 4 bases and V 4 bases, and 7 bases lay outside the gene matches. Germline CDR1 SGHRS, CDR2 YFSETQ. This CDR3 has 15 residues. The CDR3: CASSHRDSFNEKLFF. DNA of the CDR3: TGCGCCAGCAGCCACAGGGACAGCTTTAATGAAAAACTGTTTTTT.

The V gene is TRBV7-3, the J gene TRBJ2-1; unclear D gene. The CDR3 contains 12 residues. Germline V gene lookup returns CDR1 SGHTA and CDR2 FQGTGA. V lost 5 bases and J lost 5, with 7 bases in between. CDR3 in amino acids: CASSRFDNEQFF. The CDR3, as DNA: TGTGCCAGCAGCCGATTCGACAATGAGCAGTTCTTC.

This clonotype was observed a few times. This chain connects TRBV28 to TRBJ1-5, with TRBD1 matching 9 bases. The CDR3 has 16 amino acids. Germline CDR1 reads MDHEN; CDR2 reads SYDVKM. With V trimmed by 2 bases and J by 6 bases, 8 bases remained unmatched. The CDR3 DNA is TGTGCCAGCAGTTTACGGGGACAGGGAGGGGTTCAGCCCCAGCATTTT. It codes for CASSLRGQGGVQPQHF. Together with reference TRBV28 and TRBJ1-5, the CDR3 gives the full variable domain: DVKVTQSSRYLVKRTGEKVFLECVQDMDHENMFWYRQDPGLGLRLIYFSYDVKMKEKGDIPEGYSVSREKKERFSLILESASTNQTSMYLCASSLRGQGGVQPQHFGDGTRLSIL.

This clonotype was seen repeatedly, ten times or more. This chain links TRBV27 with TRBJ2-4, with 7 nucleotides matching TRBD1. Germline V gives CDR1 MNHEY, CDR2 SMNVEV (reference sequence). The V segment lost 5 bases and the J segment 0 bases; nucleotides outside the gene matches: 4. The CDR3 consists of 15 residues. The DNA for the CDR3 is TGTGCCAGCAGTATGTGGGACAGAGCCAAAAACATTCAGTACTTC. It encodes CASSMWDRAKNIQYF.

The chain couples TRBV12-3 or TRBV12-4 to TRBJ2-3; D unresolved. V lost 5 bases and J 0 bases, leaving 9 bases between the germline ends. The CDR3 extends over 14 amino acids. The DNA of the CDR3 is TGTGCCAGCAGTCCTCCCCTTAGCACAGATACGCAGTATTTT. Encoded protein: CASSPPLSTDTQYF.

The gene calls are TRBV20-1 and TRBJ1-6; perhaps TRBD1 as D (6 bases). Between the trimmed V and J ends, which lost 3 bases and 7 bases, there was a span of 10 bases. The CDR3 has 13 residues. CDR1 DFQATT and CDR2 SNEGSKA come from the germline V gene (reference sequence). The CDR3 bases are TGCAGTGCTAGGGACAGCGTAAATTCACCCCTCCACTTT. Residues: CSARDSVNSPLHF.

The chain links TRBV14 to TRBJ1-3; D not resolved. The CDR3 has 15 amino acids. Germline CDR1 SGHDN, CDR2 FVKESK. With 0 bases removed from V and 4 bases from J, the gap between germline ends came to 10 bases. As DNA, the CDR3 is TGTGCCAGCAGCCAAGAATCGGGGTACGGAAACACCATATATTTT. Its protein is CASSQESGYGNTIYF.

The gene calls are TRBV5-1 and TRBJ2-1; 7 nucleotides line up with TRBD1. The CDR3 spans 15 residues. With 3 bases clipped from V and 3 bases from J, the junction kept 6 bases outside the gene matches. The germline V gene encodes CDR1 SGHRS and CDR2 YFSETQ. CDR3 sequence reads: CASSYAGTVYNEQFF. CDR3 nucleotides: TGCGCCAGCAGCTACGCCGGGACAGTCTACAATGAGCAGTTCTTC.

This clonotype was counted only a few times. J is TRBJ2-2 and V is TRBV4-3, with no clear D. The ends were cut back, 0 bases at V and 8 bases at J, with 16 bases in the middle. The CDR3 has 16 amino acids. The germline gives CDR1 LGHNA, CDR2 YSLEER. CDR3 DNA sequence: TGCGCCAGCAGCCAAGATGTTCGCGGCCCTGGGGGGGAGCTGTTTTTT. Amino acid sequence: CASSQDVRGPGGELFF.

This clonotype was seen repeatedly, ten times or more. The chain has TRBV3-1 and TRBJ2-3, with D unresolved. The CDR3 covers 12 residues. Germline V gene lookup returns CDR1 LGHDT and CDR2 YNNKEL (reference sequence). Trimming stripped 6 bases from V and 6 bases from J, with 10 bases between. The CDR3 DNA reads TGTGCCAGCAGTAACCTAGGGGATACGCAGTATTTT. Its translation is CASSNLGDTQYF.

V usage is TRBV29-1 and J usage is TRBJ1-3, with unresolved D. Germline V gene sequence: CDR1 SQVTM, CDR2 ANQGSEA. V shed 4 bases and J shed 7 bases, with 11 bases lying between them. CDR3 length equals 12 residues. The CDR3 sequence is CSVALSMNTIYF. CDR3 nucleotide sequence: TGCAGCGTTGCCCTCTCGATGAACACCATATATTTT. The full variable domain, completed using reference TRBV29-1 and TRBJ1-3, is SAVISQKPSRDICQRGTSLTIQCQVDSQVTMMFWYRQQPGQSLTLIATANQGSEATYESGFVIDKFPISRPNLTFSTLTVSNMSPEDSSIYLCSVALSMNTIYFGEGSWLTVV.

The rearrangement links TRBV7-9 to TRBJ1-4, with a tentative D call TRBD1 (5 bases). From germline, CDR1 is SEHNR and CDR2 FQNEAQ (reference sequence). This CDR3 is built from 15 residues. V lost 5 bases, J lost 6 bases, and 16 bases lay in between. The DNA of the CDR3 is TGTGCCAGCAGCCCGACGGGACCGGGAGATGAAAAACTGTTTTTT. Translation: CASSPTGPGDEKLFF.

This clonotype was detected a few times. J is TRBJ2-1 and V is TRBV20-1, with TRBD2 matching over 11 bases. Germline-derived CDR1 and CDR2 are DFQATT and SNEGSKA (reference sequence). Trimming at V came to 1 base and at J to 0 bases, leaving 14 bases not matched to a gene. This CDR3 is built from 20 residues. CDR3 sequence: CSARGPLDSGRGSSYNEQFF. The CDR3 coding sequence is TGCAGTGCTAGAGGACCGCTGGATAGCGGGAGGGGAAGCTCCTACAATGAGCAGTTCTTC.

The V gene is TRBV20-1, the J gene TRBJ2-7; TRBD1 is a possible D gene (6 bases). Germline V gene data show CDR1 as DFQATT and CDR2 as SNEGSKA (reference sequence). The CDR3 consists of 8 residues. CDR3: CTQGKQYF. CDR3 coding DNA: TGCACCCAGGGGAAGCAGTACTTC.

CDR3 nucleotide sequence: TGTGCCACCAGTGCTTCCAATAAGCAGTCCTCCGGGGCAGAGTTCTTC. Translated, it gives CATSASNKQSSGAEFF. The genes are TRBV24-1 and TRBJ2-1; D tentatively reads TRBD1 or TRBD2 (5 bases each). CDR1 is KGHDR, CDR2 SFDVKD, per germline. The ends were cut back, 5 bases at V and 14 bases at J, with 27 bases in the middle. The CDR3 has 16 residues.

This clonotype was seen repeatedly, ten times or more. V gene TRBV5-1 combines with J gene TRBJ2-3; 8 bases line up with TRBD2. The CDR3 loop spans 17 amino acids. Germline V gene data show CDR1 as SGHRS and CDR2 as YFSETQ. With 0 bases clipped from V and 2 bases from J, the junction kept 8 bases outside the gene matches. CDR3 DNA: TGCGCCAGCAGCTTGGCTGCGGGGGGACATCTCACAGATACGCAGTATTTT. This sequence encodes CASSLAAGGHLTDTQYF. The full variable domain, in which reference TRBV5-1 and TRBJ2-3 provide the parts outside the CDR3, is KAGVTQTPRYLIKTRGQQVTLSCSPISGHRSVSWYQQTPGQGLQFLFEYFSETQRNKGNFPGRFSGRQFSNSRSEMNVSTLELGDSALYLCASSLAAGGHLTDTQYFGPGTRLTVL.

Only a few counts were recorded for this clonotype. V usage is TRBV4-3 and J usage is TRBJ2-3; D is possibly TRBD1 or TRBD2 (5 bases each). Trimming shortened V by 0 bases and J by 6 bases, and 19 bases separated the two germline ends. Germline CDR1 is LGHNA and CDR2 is YSLEER. The CDR3 is 17 amino acids. The CDR3 DNA follows: TGCGCCAGCAGCCAAGATAGGGGTCAGCGGTCGAGCGATACGCAGTATTTT. Translation gives CASSQDRGQRSSDTQYF.

This clonotype was picked up a small number of times. The rearrangement links TRBV15 to TRBJ2-7, with 7 nucleotides matching TRBD2. V trimming: 4 bases; J trimming: 5 bases; junction bases outside the gene matches: 11. CDR1 is LNHNV, CDR2 YYDKDF, per germline (reference sequence). The CDR3 sequence is 15 residues long. CDR3 amino acids: CATSTAGDLRNEQYF. The CDR3 region has the DNA TGTGCCACCAGCACGGCGGGAGACCTTCGGAACGAGCAGTACTTC.

The chain has TRBV5-1 and TRBJ2-3; TRBD2 might be the D (7 bases). CDR3 length: 16 amino acids. The germline CDR1 and CDR2 sequences are SGHRS and YFSETQ. With 4 bases removed from V and 4 bases from J, the gap between germline ends came to 19 bases. CDR3 nucleotides: TGCGCCAGCAGCCCCAAGCGGGACACTCGGGCAGATACGCAGTATTTT. Its translation is CASSPKRDTRADTQYF.

This clonotype was seen a few times. The V gene is TRBV7-9, the J gene TRBJ2-5; the match to TRBD1 covers 8 bases. CDR3 length: 17 amino acids. Germline V gene sequence: CDR1 SEHNR, CDR2 FQNEAQ (reference sequence). With V trimmed by 4 bases and J by 3 bases, 13 bases remained unmatched. The CDR3 protein is CASSSPLGQGLKETQYF. The CDR3 DNA is TGTGCCAGCAGCTCCCCCCTAGGACAGGGACTGAAAGAGACCCAGTACTTC.